The sequence of this TCR beta chain was determined in a study of blood T cells in healthy people across ages. The wider study: Template switching picked up about one barcoded beta molecule for each two T cells.

V dropped 5 bases and J dropped 2 bases, with 16 bases sitting between them. The germline V gene has CDR1 MNHEY and CDR2 SVGAGI. The length of the CDR3 is 16 residues. In its sample, this clonotype was seen a few times. The antigen is unknown. Together with a sample-barcoded 5' primer, a J-beta primer mix was included in a second PCR lasting about 6 to 11 cycles. MiXCR, applied by TCRdb to the 5' RACE reads, yields one record per CDR3 protein. The sample comprises over 1.5 million distinct CDR3 sequences, 49% of which are singletons, and over 2% rests with the top ten. Study-wide results and limits: Long-lived donors had more naive CD4+ cells and higher diversity than aged donors.

This TCR came from a middle-aged woman in good health. Sequencing was done on a sample of blood. The chain combines TRBV6-5 with TRBJ2-1, with D perhaps TRBD2 (6 bases). Here the CDR3 reads CASSPTIGGPYNEQFF. The CDR3 bases are TGTGCCAGCAGTCCCACAATCGGGGGACCCTACAATGAGCAGTTCTTC.